The TCR beta chain under discussion was sequenced for a study of T cell repertoires in cytomegalovirus infection. Notes on the study in general: Ex vivo, HLA-C-restricted CMV-specific TCR beta clonotypes prevailed over the rest of the response. Accumulated public TCR beta family frequency recognized individuals carrying CMV together with the relevant HLA.

Using its own MiXCR run on the reads, TCRdb lists one record per CDR3 protein. The sample lists about 890,000 distinct CDR3 sequences, roughly 30% seen once, with 10% to 15% in the top ten. The table lists this clonotype with a few counts. The antigen is undetermined. The germline V gene encodes CDR1 SGHTA and CDR2 FQGNSA. This CDR3 is 14 amino acids long. The V and J ends lost 5 bases and 7 bases, in that order; junction bases with no gene match: 9. The TCR originated in a human donor in good health (CMV status not recorded). Some clones in this sample may be carry-over from other donors' samples. This chain uses TRBV7-2 with TRBJ1-1; TRBD1 aligns across 8 bases. Sequences were derived from cultured CD8+ T cells from PBMCs, sampled from culture after CMV antigen stimulation. CDR3: CASSGGTGGFEAFF. In DNA, the CDR3 is TGTGCCAGCAGCGGGGGAACAGGGGGTTTTGAAGCTTTCTTT.